The entry below gives a single TCR beta chain sequence along with its context. It was approximately 10 milliliters of peripheral blood that were drawn from each donor. The data stem from a study of blood T cells in healthy people across ages. A sample-barcoded 5' primer and a J-beta primer mix were used in a second PCR of roughly 7 to 11 cycles. TCRdb ran MiXCR on the 5' RACE reads and lists one entry per CDR3 protein. This sample has about 640,000 distinct CDR3 sequences, with around 41% found just once. CDR1 MGHRA and CDR2 YSYEKL come from the germline V gene. Trimming removed 1 base from V and 5 bases from J; junction bases left unmatched: 10. CDR3 size: 17 residues.

The sequence derives from a man older than 75 in good health. V usage is TRBV4-1 and J usage is TRBJ2-3; 9 bases are a match to TRBD2. Source material: blood. The CDR3 coding sequence is TGCGCCAGCAGCCAAGCTGTAGCGCGGGGGGGCCTAGATACGCAGTATTTT. Protein product: CASSQAVARGGLDTQYF.